Below, 10 T cell receptor beta chains from the same sample are listed, as sequenced in a study of Ad26.COV2.S vaccination and SARS-CoV-2 variants. Method: immunoSEQ multiplex PCR; TCRdb's copy keeps in-frame clones and lacks some. Of about 680,000 clones in the sample, 89% were seen once. Treatment reported: around 19 received Ad26.COV2.S at low or high dose, single or two shots; roughly five received placebo; per-sample allocation not given. Sampling was done on day 63 after the first vaccine or placebo injection. The specimen comprised peripheral blood, sampled in a trial of Ad26.COV2.S vaccine versus placebo. These receptors originate from a person aged 18-60 years who received the Ad26.COV2.S COVID-19 vaccine or a placebo.

V and J are TRBV19 and TRBJ2-2; D unclear. Trimming pared 5 bases from V and 8 bases from J, leaving 9 bases between. CDR1 LNHDA and CDR2 SQIVND come from the germline V gene (reference sequence). CDR3 length: 12 residues. CDR3 bases: TGTGCCAGTAGTGGCCGGTTTGGGGAGCTGTTTTTT. It yields the protein CASSGRFGELFF.

The CDR3 here is CSASVRGPGNQPQHF. Written as DNA, the CDR3 is TGCAGTGCTAGTGTCCGGGGGCCAGGCAATCAGCCCCAGCATTTT. This chain connects TRBV20-1 to TRBJ1-5, with D possibly being TRBD1 (6 bases). V lost 3 bases and J 2 bases, leaving 14 bases between the germline ends. The germline gives CDR1 DFQATT, CDR2 SNEGSKA (reference sequence). This CDR3 has 15 residues.

As DNA, the CDR3 is TGTGCCTGGAGTGAACCCCCCCGAGAGAAGAAACTGTTTTTT. Protein sequence: CAWSEPPREKKLFF. This chain connects TRBV30 to TRBJ1-4; D is unclear. The CDR3 consists of 14 residues. Germline CDR1 is GTSNPN and CDR2 is SVGIG (reference sequence). V lost 1 base to trimming and J lost 11 bases, with 17 bases between them.

The chain employs TRBV24-1 and TRBJ2-1; D gene uncertain. Germline loops: CDR1 KGHDR, CDR2 SFDVKD. This CDR3 comprises 13 residues. Trimming left V 6 bases short and J 6 bases short, with 11 bases between. CDR3 residues: CATSPPPGNEQFF. The CDR3 nucleotides are TGTGCCACCAGTCCCCCTCCGGGCAATGAGCAGTTCTTC.

This clone was seen more than once but under ten times. The V gene is TRBV4-3, the J gene TRBJ1-4, with a possible D match to TRBD1 (6 bases). The length of the CDR3 is 15 residues. Germline V gene lookup returns CDR1 LGHNA and CDR2 YSLEER. With 1 base removed from V and 3 bases from J, the gap between germline ends came to 9 bases. The CDR3 DNA is TGCGCCAGCAGCCAAGCAGGGGTCCCTAATGAAAAACTGTTTTTT. Protein sequence: CASSQAGVPNEKLFF.

The chain has TRBV7-6 and TRBJ2-5; 13 bases are a match to TRBD2. From germline, CDR1 is SGHVS and CDR2 FNYEAQ. J was trimmed by 2 bases and V by 5 bases; bases with no gene match: 5. The CDR3 contains 16 residues. CDR3 sequence: CASSQGTSGIQETQYF. The CDR3 nucleotides read TGTGCCAGCAGCCAGGGGACTAGCGGGATACAAGAGACCCAGTACTTC.

This clone was found once. This chain links TRBV6-4 with TRBJ2-1; 7 positions match TRBD2. The CDR3 covers 14 residues. J lost 7 bases, V lost 4 bases, and 7 bases had no gene match. Germline CDR1 is MRHNA and CDR2 is SNTAGT. CDR3 region: CASSAGRELNEQFF. CDR3 bases: TGTGCCAGCAGTGCGGGGCGGGAGTTGAATGAGCAGTTCTTC.

The rearrangement joins TRBV18 to TRBJ1-5, with 10 bases aligning to TRBD1. Germline assignment: CDR1 KGHSH and CDR2 LQKENI. The CDR3 is 15 amino acids. V lost 6 bases to trimming and J lost 6 bases; unmatched junction nucleotides: 8. CDR3 bases: TGTGCCAGCTCCTCCTTGACAGGGGGCGGTCAGCCCCAGCATTTT. Its translation is CASSSLTGGGQPQHF.

In its sample, this clone was seen once. CDR3 sequence (DNA): TGCGCCAGCAGCTTGGGACAGGGTGAGGGCTACACCTTC. Translated, it gives CASSLGQGEGYTF. The chain uses TRBV5-1 and TRBJ1-2; 7 bases align to TRBD1. Germline trimming cut 0 bases from V and 8 bases from J; bases unmatched to any gene: 4. Germline CDR1 reads SGHRS; CDR2 reads YFSETQ. CDR3 size: 13 residues.

The chain links TRBV14 to TRBJ2-1; 11 bases fit TRBD2. V trimming: 3 bases; J trimming: 4 bases; junction bases outside the gene matches: 17. Germline CDR1 is SGHDN and CDR2 is FVKESK. There are 20 residues in the CDR3. The CDR3 is CASSQAGTSGGAQSYNEQFF. The CDR3 DNA follows: TGTGCCAGCAGCCAGGCCGGGACTAGCGGCGGAGCCCAGTCATACAATGAGCAGTTCTTC. Looking up the rest from reference TRBV14 and TRBJ2-1 gives the full variable domain: EAGVTQFPSHSVIEKGQTVTLRCDPISGHDNLYWYRRVMGKEIKFLLHFVKESKQDESGMPNNRFLAERTGGTYSTLKVQPAELEDSGVYFCASSQAGTSGGAQSYNEQFFGPGTRLTVL.